This T cell receptor beta chain was captured by sequencing in a study of T-cell memory formation after mild COVID-19. Study context: In these data, TCR clusters were largely donor specific. Notes on the study in general: CD4+ contracting clones were mainly CM and EM; CD8+ ones, EMRA. Whether day 37 second-wave clones are SARS-CoV-2-specific was not confirmed.

TCRdb re-derived calls from the 5' RACE reads in MiXCR, one entry per CDR3 protein. The profile shows tens of thousands of distinct CDR3 sequences, over 13% of them singletons. For this clonotype: What it recognizes is unknown.

Trimming removed 6 bases from V and 2 bases from J, with 19 bases in between. This CDR3 is built from 16 residues. In germline, CDR1 is MNHEY, CDR2 SVGAGI. Sequencing input: PBMCs or a T cell subset sorted from them (not recorded which). The TCR originated in a man aged 18 to 29 who had mild COVID-19 (a few samples of this study predate the infection). Cell type and time point are not known. The rearrangement links TRBV6-5 to TRBJ2-5; D perhaps matches TRBD2 (6 bases). Here the CDR3 reads CASRRLDGLGQETQYF. The CDR3 bases are TGTGCCAGCAGACGACTAGATGGGTTGGGGCAAGAGACCCAGTACTTC.